This T cell receptor beta chain was captured in a study of glioma-infiltrating T cells. Overall study findings and caveats: Only very few CDR3 sequences appeared in both tissue and blood. Gliomas, especially low-grade, showed above-expected tissue-blood divergence; non-neoplastic patients showed below.

The iRepertoire nested amplicon-rescue multiplex PCR amplified TCR alpha and beta CDR3s from RNA. One-step reverse transcription and amplification started from approximately 100-400 ng of tissue mRNA or PBMC total RNA. Each CDR3 protein is one row after TCRdb ran MiXCR on the multiplex PCR reads. The sample lists some 120,000 distinct CDR3 sequences; approximately 25% were seen once. This CDR3 region has 14 residues. Germline V gives CDR1 DFQATT, CDR2 SNEGSKA (reference sequence). V was clipped by 4 bases and J by 4 bases, with 14 bases between them. This clonotype was counted at least ten times. What it binds is unknown.

Input material: glioma tissue, nonneoplastic brain tissue, or PBMCs (not recorded which). This sequence was found in a human donor with low-grade glioma or glioblastoma, undergoing nonglioma brain surgery, or in good health (not recorded which). This chain links TRBV20-1 with TRBJ2-1; tentative D call: TRBD2 (5 bases). CDR3 bases: TGCAGTGCTACTCCCGTGGAGCGGTACAATGAGCAGTTCTTC. It yields the protein CSATPVERYNEQFF.